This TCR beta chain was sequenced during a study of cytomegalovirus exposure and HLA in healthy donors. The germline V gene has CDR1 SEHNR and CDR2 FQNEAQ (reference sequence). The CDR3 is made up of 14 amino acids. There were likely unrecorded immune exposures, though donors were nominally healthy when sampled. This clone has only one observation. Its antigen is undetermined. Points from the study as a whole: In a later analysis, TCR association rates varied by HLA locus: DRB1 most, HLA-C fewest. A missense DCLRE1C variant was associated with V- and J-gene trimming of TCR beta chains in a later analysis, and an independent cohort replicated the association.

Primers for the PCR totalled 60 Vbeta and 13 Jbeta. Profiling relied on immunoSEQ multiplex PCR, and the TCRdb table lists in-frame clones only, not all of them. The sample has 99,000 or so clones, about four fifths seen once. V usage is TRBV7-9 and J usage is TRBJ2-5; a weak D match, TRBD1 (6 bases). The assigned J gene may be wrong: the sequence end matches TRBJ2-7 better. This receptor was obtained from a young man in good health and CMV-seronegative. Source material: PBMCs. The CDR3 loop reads CASSQQGLLYEQYF. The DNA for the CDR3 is TGTGCCAGCAGCCAACAGGGTCTATTGTACGAGCAGTACTTC.